The clone carrying this TCR beta chain was counted many times. Its target is unknown. From the 5' RACE reads, TCRdb called clonotypes with MiXCR, one entry per CDR3 protein. The top ten clones hold roughly 2.1% of a sample with more than 20,000 distinct CDR3 sequences, more than 2% of them seen once. These data come from a study of neurological immune-mediated disorders. General observations from the study: The repertoires of 18 of 34 multiple sclerosis patients were placed by phylogenetic grouping in a single related-CDR3 cluster, which may be a signature.

The trim removed 4 bases at V and 6 bases at J, leaving 2 bases unmatched. Germline CDR1 ENHRY, CDR2 SYGVKD. The length of the CDR3 is 15 residues. Specimen: PBMCs. The TCR was taken from a woman between 50 and 59 years old with multiple sclerosis. The V call is TRBV10-3, the J call TRBJ2-1, with 14 bases aligning to TRBD2. CDR3 bases: TGTGCCATCAGTGGTGGACTAGCGGGAGGCAATGAGCAGTTCTTC. Translation gives CAISGGLAGGNEQFF.